This TCR beta chain was sequenced during a study of blood T cell repertoires in COVID-19. The method was immunoSEQ multiplex PCR; TCRdb's version includes in-frame clones alone and lacks a portion of them. The sample contains some 110,000 clones, 60% to 85% of which appear only once. V lost 1 base to trimming and J lost 1 base; unmatched junction nucleotides: 6. CDR3 length: 16 amino acids. Germline assignment: CDR1 SGHAT and CDR2 FQDESV (reference sequence). This chain joins TRBV11-1 and TRBJ2-7; 8 bases map to TRBD1. The origin of this receptor is a man aged 70 or older with acute or convalescent COVID-19. Sequencing was carried out using peripheral blood. CDR3 amino acids: CASSLGTGLMSYEQYF. The DNA of the CDR3 is TGTGCCAGCAGCTTAGGGACAGGGCTGATGTCCTACGAGCAGTACTTC.